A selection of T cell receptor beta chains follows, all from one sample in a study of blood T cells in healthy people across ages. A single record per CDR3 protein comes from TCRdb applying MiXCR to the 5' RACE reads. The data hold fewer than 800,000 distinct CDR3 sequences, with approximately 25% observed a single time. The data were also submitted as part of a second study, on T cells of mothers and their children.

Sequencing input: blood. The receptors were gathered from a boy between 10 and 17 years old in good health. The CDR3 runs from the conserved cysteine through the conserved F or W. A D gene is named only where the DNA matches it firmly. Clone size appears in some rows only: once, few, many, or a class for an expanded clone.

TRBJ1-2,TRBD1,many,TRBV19,CASSPSPTGGGYTF,TGTGCCAGTAGCCCTTCCCCTACAGGGGGAGGCTACACCTTC
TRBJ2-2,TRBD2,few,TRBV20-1,CSASAGVDTGELFF,TGCAGTGCTAGTGCGGGAGTGGACACCGGGGAGCTGTTTTTT
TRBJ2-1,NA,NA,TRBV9,CASSVDESIENEQFF,TGTGCCAGCAGCGTAGACGAGAGTATAGAAAATGAGCAGTTCTTC
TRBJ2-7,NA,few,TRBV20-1,CSASPGNSYEQYF,TGCAGTGCTAGTCCAGGGAATTCCTACGAGCAGTACTTC
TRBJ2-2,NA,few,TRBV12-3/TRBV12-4,CASREPGELFF,TGTGCCAGCAGGGAACCCGGGGAGCTGTTTTTT
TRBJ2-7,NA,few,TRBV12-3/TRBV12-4,CASNQGLEGYEQYF,TGTGCCAGCAACCAGGGCCTGGAGGGTTACGAGCAGTACTTC
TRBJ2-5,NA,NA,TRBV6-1,CASSEEDVVETQYF,TGTGCCAGCAGTGAAGAGGATGTGGTGGAGACCCAGTACTTC
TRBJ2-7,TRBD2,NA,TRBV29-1,CSVTSGKVYEQYF,TGCAGCGTAACTAGCGGCAAGGTCTACGAGCAGTACTTC
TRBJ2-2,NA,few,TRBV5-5,CASSFGTENTGELFF,TGTGCCAGCAGCTTCGGGACGGAGAACACCGGGGAGCTGTTTTTT
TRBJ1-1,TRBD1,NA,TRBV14,CASSQVQGAAAFF,TGTGCCAGCAGCCAAGTGCAGGGGGCTGCAGCTTTCTTT